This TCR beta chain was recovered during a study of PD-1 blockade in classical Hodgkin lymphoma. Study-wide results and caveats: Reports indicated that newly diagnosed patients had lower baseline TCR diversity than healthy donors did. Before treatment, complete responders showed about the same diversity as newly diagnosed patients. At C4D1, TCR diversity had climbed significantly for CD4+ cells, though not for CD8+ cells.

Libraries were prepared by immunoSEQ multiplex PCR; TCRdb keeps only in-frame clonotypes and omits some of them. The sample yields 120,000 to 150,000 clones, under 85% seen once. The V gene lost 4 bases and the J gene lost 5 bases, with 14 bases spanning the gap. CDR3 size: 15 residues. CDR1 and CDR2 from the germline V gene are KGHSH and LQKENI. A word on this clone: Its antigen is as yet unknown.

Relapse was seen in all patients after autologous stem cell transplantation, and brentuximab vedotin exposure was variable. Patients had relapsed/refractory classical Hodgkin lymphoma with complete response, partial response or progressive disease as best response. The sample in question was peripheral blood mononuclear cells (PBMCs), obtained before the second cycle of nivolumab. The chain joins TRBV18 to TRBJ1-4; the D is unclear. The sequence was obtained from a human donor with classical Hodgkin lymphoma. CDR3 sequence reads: CASSLNSVLNEKLFF. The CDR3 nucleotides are TGTGCCAGCTCACTTAACAGTGTCTTAAATGAAAAACTGTTTTTT. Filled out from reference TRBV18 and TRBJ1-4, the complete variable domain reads NAGVMQNPRHLVRRRGQEARLRCSPMKGHSHVYWYRQLPEEGLKFMVYLQKENIIDESGMPKERFSAEFPKEGPSILRIQQVVRGDSAAYFCASSLNSVLNEKLFFGSGTQLSVL.